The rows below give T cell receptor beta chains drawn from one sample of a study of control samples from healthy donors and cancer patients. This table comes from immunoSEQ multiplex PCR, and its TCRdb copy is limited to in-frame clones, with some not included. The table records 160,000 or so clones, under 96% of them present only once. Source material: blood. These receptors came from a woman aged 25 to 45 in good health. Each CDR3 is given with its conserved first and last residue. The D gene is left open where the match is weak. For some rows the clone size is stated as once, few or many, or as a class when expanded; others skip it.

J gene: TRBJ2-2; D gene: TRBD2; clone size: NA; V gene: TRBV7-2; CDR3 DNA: TGTGCCAGCAGCTTACTGCGCGGGAGGGCGACCGGGGAGCTGTTTTTT; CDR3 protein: CASSLLRGRATGELFF
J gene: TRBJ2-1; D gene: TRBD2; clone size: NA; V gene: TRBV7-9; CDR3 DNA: TGTGCCAGCAGCCACCCCACGGGGGGGACTTACAATGAGCAGTTCTTC; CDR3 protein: CASSHPTGGTYNEQFF
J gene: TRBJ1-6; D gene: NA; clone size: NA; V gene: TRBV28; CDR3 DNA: TGTGCCAGCAGTTCCGGGACCCAAGGTTCACCCCTCCACTTT; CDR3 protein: CASSSGTQGSPLHF
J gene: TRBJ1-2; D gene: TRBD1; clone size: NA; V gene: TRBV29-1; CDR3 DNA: TGCAGCGCCTCTTCCCGGACAGGGGGCGAGTACTATGGCTACACCTTC; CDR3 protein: CSASSRTGGEYYGYTF
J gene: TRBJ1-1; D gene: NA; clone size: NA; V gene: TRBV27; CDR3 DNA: TGTGCCAGCAGTTTGGGGGCCGGAATGAACACTGAAGCTTTCTTT; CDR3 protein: CASSLGAGMNTEAFF
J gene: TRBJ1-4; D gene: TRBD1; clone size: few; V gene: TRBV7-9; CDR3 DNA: TGTGCCAGCAGCCGTGGGACAGGGGAAAAACTGTTTTTT; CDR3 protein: CASSRGTGEKLFF
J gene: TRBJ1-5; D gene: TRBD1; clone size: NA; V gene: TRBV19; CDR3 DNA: TGTGCCAGTAGTATTCAGAACAGGGGGACAAATCAGCCCCAGCATTTT; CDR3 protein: CASSIQNRGTNQPQHF
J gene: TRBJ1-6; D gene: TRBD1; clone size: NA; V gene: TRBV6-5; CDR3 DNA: TGTGCCAGCGGGGACAGGGGGGTAGTACCCCTCCACTTT; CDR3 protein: CASGDRGVVPLHF
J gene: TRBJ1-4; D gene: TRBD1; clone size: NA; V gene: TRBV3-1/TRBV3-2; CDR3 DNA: TGTGCCAGCAGCCGGAGACAGGGCGAGGTTGGGAAACTGTTTTTT; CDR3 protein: CASSRRQGEVGKLFF
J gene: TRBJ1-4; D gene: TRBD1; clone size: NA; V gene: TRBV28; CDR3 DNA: TGTGCCAGCAGGCGGGACAGTTCTAATGAAAAACTGTTTTTT; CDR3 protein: CASRRDSSNEKLFF
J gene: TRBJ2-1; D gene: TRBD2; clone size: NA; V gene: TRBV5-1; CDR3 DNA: TGCGCCAGCAGCTCCACGGGACTAGCGGGAGTCGATGAGCAGTTCTTC; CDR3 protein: CASSSTGLAGVDEQFF
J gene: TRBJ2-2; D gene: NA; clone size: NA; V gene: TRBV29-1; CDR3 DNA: TGCAGCGTTGGCCCGGGGCTCCTAGGCACCGGGGAGCTGTTTTTT; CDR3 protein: CSVGPGLLGTGELFF
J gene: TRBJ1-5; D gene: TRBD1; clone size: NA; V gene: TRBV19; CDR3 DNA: TGTGCCAGTAGTATTCTGGGGACAGGAAGTTCTGGGCCCCAGCATTTT; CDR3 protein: CASSILGTGSSGPQHF
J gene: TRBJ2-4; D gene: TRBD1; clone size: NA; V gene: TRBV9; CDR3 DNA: TGTGCCAGCAGCGTTACAGGGGCGGGAAACATTCAGTACTTC; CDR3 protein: CASSVTGAGNIQYF
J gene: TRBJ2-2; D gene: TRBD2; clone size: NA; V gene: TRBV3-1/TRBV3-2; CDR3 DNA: TGTGCCAGCAGCCAGCGCGGGGGAACCACCGGGGAGCTGTTTTTT; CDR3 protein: CASSQRGGTTGELFF
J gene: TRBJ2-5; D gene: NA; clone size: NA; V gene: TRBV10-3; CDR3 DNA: TGTGCCATCAGCATGGGACTTCCCCAAGAGACCCAGTACTTC; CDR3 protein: CAISMGLPQETQYF
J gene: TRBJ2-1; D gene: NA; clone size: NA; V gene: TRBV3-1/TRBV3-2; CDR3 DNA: TGTGCCAGCAGCCAAGACCAGGGGAGCTCCTACAATGAGCAGTTCTTC; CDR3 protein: CASSQDQGSSYNEQFF
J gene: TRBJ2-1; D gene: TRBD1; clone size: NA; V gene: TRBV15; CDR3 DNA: TGTGCCACCAGCCAGGGGACAGAGCTCCACAATGAGCAGTTCTTC; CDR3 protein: CATSQGTELHNEQFF
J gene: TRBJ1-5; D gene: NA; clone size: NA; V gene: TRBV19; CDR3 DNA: TGTGCCAGCGCATCAGGACAGCCCCAGCATTTT; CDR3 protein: CASASGQPQHF
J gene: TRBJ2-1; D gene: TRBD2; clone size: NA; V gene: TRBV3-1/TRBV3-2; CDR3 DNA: TGTGCCAGCAGCCACGGGACTAGCGGGATTAATGAGCAGTTCTTC; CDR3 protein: CASSHGTSGINEQFF
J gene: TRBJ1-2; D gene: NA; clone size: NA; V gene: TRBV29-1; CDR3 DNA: TGCAGCGTCGGGAATCAGGGCGGCTATGGCTACACCTTC; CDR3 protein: CSVGNQGGYGYTF
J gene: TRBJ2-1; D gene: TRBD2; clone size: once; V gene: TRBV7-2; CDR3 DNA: TGTGCCACCGGACTAGCGCGAGACAATGAGCAGTTCTTC; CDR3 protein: CATGLARDNEQFF
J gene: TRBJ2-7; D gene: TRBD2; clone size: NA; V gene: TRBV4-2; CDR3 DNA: TGTGCCAGCAGCCAAGGAACGCCGGGACTAGCGACACCCTACGAGCAGTACTTC; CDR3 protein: CASSQGTPGLATPYEQYF
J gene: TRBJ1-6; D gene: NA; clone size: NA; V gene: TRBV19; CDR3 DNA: TGTGCCAGTAGCGAGGGAAAGTCCTATAATTCACCCCTCCACTTT; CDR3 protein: CASSEGKSYNSPLHF
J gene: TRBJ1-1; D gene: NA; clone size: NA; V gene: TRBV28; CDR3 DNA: TGTGCCAGCAGTAGTCTTTCATCTGAAGCTTTCTTT; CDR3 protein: CASSSLSSEAFF
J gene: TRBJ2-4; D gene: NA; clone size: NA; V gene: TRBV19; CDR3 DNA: TGTGCCAGTAGTTCCCCGGACAGAATTCAGTACTTC; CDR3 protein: CASSSPDRIQYF
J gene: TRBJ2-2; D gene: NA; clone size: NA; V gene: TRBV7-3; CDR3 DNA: TGTGCCAGCCGACAGAACACCGGGGAGCTGTTTTTT; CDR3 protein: CASRQNTGELFF
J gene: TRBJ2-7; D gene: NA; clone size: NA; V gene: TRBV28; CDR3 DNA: TGTGCCAGCAGTTCTCCCGCCTCCGGGCAGACGTCTCGTCACGAGCAGTACTTC; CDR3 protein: CASSSPASGQTSRHEQYF
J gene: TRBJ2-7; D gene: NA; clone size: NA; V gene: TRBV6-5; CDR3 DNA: TGTGCCAGCAGACGGGATCGGGGGACCGAGCAGTACTTC; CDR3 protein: CASRRDRGTEQYF
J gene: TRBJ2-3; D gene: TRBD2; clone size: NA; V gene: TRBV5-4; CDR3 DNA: TGTGCCAGCAGCGATCATCGGACTAGCGGGGCGCCTACGCAGTATTTT; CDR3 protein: CASSDHRTSGAPTQYF
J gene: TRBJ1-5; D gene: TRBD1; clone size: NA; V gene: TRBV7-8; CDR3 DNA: TGTGCCAGCAGCGACAGGGATGGCAGCAATCAGCCCCAGCATTTT; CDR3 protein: CASSDRDGSNQPQHF
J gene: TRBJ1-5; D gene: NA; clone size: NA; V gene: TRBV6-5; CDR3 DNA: TGTGCCAGCAGCGCGGGAGGGGGTAGCAATCAGCCCCAGCATTTT; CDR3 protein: CASSAGGGSNQPQHF
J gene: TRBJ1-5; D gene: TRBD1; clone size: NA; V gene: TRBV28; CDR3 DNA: TGTGCCAGCAGTTTAAGAGGGGGCATTCAGCCCCAGCATTTT; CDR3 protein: CASSLRGGIQPQHF
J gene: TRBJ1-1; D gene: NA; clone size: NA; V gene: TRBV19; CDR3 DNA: TGTGCCAGTAGTATCGACCGGGAAAACACTGAAGCTTTCTTT; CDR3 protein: CASSIDRENTEAFF
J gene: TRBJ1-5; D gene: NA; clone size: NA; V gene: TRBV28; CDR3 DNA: TGTGCCAGCAGTCGACAGCAATTTATCAATCAGCCCCAGCATTTT; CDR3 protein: CASSRQQFINQPQHF
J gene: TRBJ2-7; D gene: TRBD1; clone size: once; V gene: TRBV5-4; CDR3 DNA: TGTGCCAGCAGCTCCGGGACAGGTCCCCACTACGAGCAGTACTTC; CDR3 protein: CASSSGTGPHYEQYF
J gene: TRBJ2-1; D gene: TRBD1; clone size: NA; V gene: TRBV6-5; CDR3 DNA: TGTGCCAGCACTACGACAGGGGGCAACCCCAATGAGCAGTTCTTC; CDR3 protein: CASTTTGGNPNEQFF
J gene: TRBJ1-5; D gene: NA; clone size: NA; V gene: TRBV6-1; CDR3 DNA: TGTGCCAGCAGTGAAACAGGGATTCGGCCCCAGCATTTT; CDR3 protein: CASSETGIRPQHF
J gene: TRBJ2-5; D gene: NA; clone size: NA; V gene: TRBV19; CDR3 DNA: TGTGCCAGTAGTATAAGTCCGGCGGTCCAAGAGACCCAGTACTTC; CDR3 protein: CASSISPAVQETQYF
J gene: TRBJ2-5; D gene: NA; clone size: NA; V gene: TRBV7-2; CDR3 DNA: TGTGCCAGCAGCTTAGTTAGAGAGACCCAGTACTTC; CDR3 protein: CASSLVRETQYF
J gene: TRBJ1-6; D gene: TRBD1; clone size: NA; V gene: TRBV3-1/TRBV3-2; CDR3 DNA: TGTGCCAGCAGCCTTGGACAGGGAGGTTCTCCCCTCCACTTT; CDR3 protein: CASSLGQGGSPLHF
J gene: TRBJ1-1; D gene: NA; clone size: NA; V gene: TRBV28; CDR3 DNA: TGTGCCAGCAGCCTTGGGGGTCGAGTGAACACTGAAGCTTTCTTT; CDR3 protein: CASSLGGRVNTEAFF
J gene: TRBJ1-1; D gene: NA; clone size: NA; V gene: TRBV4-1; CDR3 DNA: TGCGCCAGCAGCCAAAAATGGGGAAGTAACACTGAAGCTTTCTTT; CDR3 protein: CASSQKWGSNTEAFF
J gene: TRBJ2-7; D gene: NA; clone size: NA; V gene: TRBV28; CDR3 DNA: TGTGCCAGCAGTTTTCAGGATACCTACGAGCAGTACTTC; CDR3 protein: CASSFQDTYEQYF
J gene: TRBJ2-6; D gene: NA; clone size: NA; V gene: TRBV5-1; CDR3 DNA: TGCGCCAGCAATGCGGGACAGCCTCCCTCTGGGGCCAACGTCCTGACTTTC; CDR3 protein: CASNAGQPPSGANVLTF
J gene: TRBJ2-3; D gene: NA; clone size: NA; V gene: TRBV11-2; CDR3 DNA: TGTGCCAGCAGCTTAGGTTGGACAACCACTAGCACAGATACGCAGTATTTT; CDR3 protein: CASSLGWTTTSTDTQYF
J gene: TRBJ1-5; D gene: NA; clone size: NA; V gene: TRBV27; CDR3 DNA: TGTGCCAGCAGTTTATCGTGGACGGACTATCAGCCCCAGCATTTT; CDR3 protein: CASSLSWTDYQPQHF
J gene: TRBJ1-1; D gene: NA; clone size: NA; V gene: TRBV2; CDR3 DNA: TGTGCCAGCAGTGAGGTTAACCCCGGGGGAGGGACTGAAGCTTTCTTT; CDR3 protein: CASSEVNPGGGTEAFF
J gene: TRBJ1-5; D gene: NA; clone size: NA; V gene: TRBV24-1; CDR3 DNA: TGTGCCACCAGTGACCGCACAGGGCCGAGGAATCAGCCCCAGCATTTT; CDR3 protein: CATSDRTGPRNQPQHF
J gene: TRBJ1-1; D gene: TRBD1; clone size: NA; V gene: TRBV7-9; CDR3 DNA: TGTGCCAGCAGCCCCCAGGGACAGGGGGGGACTGAAGCTTTCTTT; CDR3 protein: CASSPQGQGGTEAFF
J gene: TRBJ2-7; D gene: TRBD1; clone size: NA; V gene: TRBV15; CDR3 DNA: TGTGCCACCAGCAGAGATGTAGGACAGGGCTACGAGCAGTACTTC; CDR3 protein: CATSRDVGQGYEQYF
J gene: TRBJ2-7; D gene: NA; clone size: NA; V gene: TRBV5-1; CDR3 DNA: TGCGCCAGCAGCGAACGAGGGGGGCCCTACGAGCAGTACTTC; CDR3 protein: CASSERGGPYEQYF
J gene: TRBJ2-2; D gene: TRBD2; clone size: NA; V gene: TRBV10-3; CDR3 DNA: TGTGCCATCAGTGAGTCGACGGGGGGGAACACCGGGGAGCTGTTTTTT; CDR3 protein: CAISESTGGNTGELFF